This T cell receptor beta chain comes out of a study of T-cell reconstitution after alpha-beta-depleted transplantation in children. In this sample, this clonotype turned up a few times. Preparation of the TCRbeta library used unique molecular identifiers. TCRdb called the PCR reads again in MiXCR, with one record for every CDR3 protein. Of around 530,000 distinct CDR3 sequences in the sample, 32% were seen once. The receptor was derived from a human donor who donated a stem cell graft to a child with aplastic anemia. This specimen was PBMCs from the stem cell graft donor, taken from the stem cell graft.

In DNA form, the CDR3 reads TGTGCCAGCAGCTTGATCGTTGGGGACAATCAGCCCCAGCATTTT. Translation: CASSLIVGDNQPQHF. The chain recombines TRBV7-8 with TRBJ1-5, with D unresolved. Trimming stripped 3 bases from V and 3 bases from J, with 12 bases between. The CDR3 runs 15 residues. CDR1 SGHVS and CDR2 FQNEAQ come from the germline V gene.